The 17 T cell receptor beta chains below all came from one sample that was sequenced in a study of cytomegalovirus exposure and HLA in healthy donors. The primer mix had 60 Vbeta and 13 Jbeta primers. The protocol was immunoSEQ multiplex PCR, while the TCRdb copy is restricted to in-frame clones and leaves out a portion. In the table there are roughly 190,000 clones, around 90% of which are singletons. Sequences were obtained from PBMCs. The receptors were gathered from a boy aged 2 to 10 in good health and CMV-seronegative.

The chain carries TRBV5-1 and TRBJ2-5; no definite D call. Trimming removed 2 bases at V and 2 bases at J, with 10 bases between. CDR3 length: 14 residues. Germline lookup yields CDR1 SGHRS and CDR2 YFSETQ. CDR3 sequence reads: CASSLIARQETQYF. The CDR3 DNA reads as TGCGCCAGCAGCTTAATCGCTAGACAAGAGACCCAGTACTTC. The full variable domain, with the rest looked up from reference TRBV5-1 and TRBJ2-5, is KAGVTQTPRYLIKTRGQQVTLSCSPISGHRSVSWYQQTPGQGLQFLFEYFSETQRNKGNFPGRFSGRQFSNSRSEMNVSTLELGDSALYLCASSLIARQETQYFGPGTRLLVL.

The chain links TRBV9 to TRBJ1-2, with D possibly matching TRBD1 (6 bases). There are 12 residues in the CDR3. With 3 bases removed from V and 8 bases from J, the gap between germline ends came to 11 bases. The germline V gene has CDR1 SGDLS and CDR2 YYNGEE. The CDR3 is CASSDRVRGYTF. CDR3 nucleotide sequence: TGTGCCAGCAGCGACAGGGTCCGCGGCTACACCTTC.

The V gene is TRBV30, the J gene TRBJ1-3; 8 bases are shared with TRBD1. This CDR3 has 15 amino acids. The ends lost 1 base at V and 3 bases at J; junction bases unmatched: 5. Germline CDR1 and CDR2: GTSNPN and SVGIG (reference sequence). CDR3 region: CAWSGAGGYGNTIYF. The CDR3 DNA sequence: TGTGCCTGGAGTGGTGCAGGGGGCTATGGAAACACCATATATTTT.

The V call is TRBV6-5, the J call TRBJ2-3; tentative D call: TRBD2 (5 bases). V was cut by 0 bases and J by 2 bases, with 6 bases left in between. Germline-derived CDR1 and CDR2 are MNHEY and SVGAGI. This CDR3 is built from 14 residues. The chain's CDR3 is CASSYSGDTDTQYF. The CDR3 nucleotides read TGTGCCAGCAGTTACTCCGGGGACACAGATACGCAGTATTTT.

This sequence joins TRBV7-3 and TRBJ2-1; 8 positions match TRBD1. V trimming: 2 bases; J trimming: 5 bases; junction bases outside the gene matches: 2. Germline V lookup: CDR1 SGHTA, CDR2 FQGTGA. This CDR3 is built from 14 residues. The CDR3 region is CASSLSGGNNEQFF. The CDR3 DNA follows: TGTGCCAGCAGCTTATCAGGGGGCAACAATGAGCAGTTCTTC.

This clone was seen only a few times. V usage is TRBV6-1 and J usage is TRBJ2-7; TRBD1 matches 7 bases. J lost 0 bases, V lost 4 bases, and 3 bases had no gene match. Germline V gene lookup returns CDR1 MNHNS and CDR2 SASEGT. The CDR3 totals 14 residues. CDR3 loop: CASSAYRGSYEQYF. The CDR3, as DNA: TGTGCCAGCAGTGCTTACAGGGGCTCCTACGAGCAGTACTTC.

The chain is built from TRBV23-1 and TRBJ2-7; maybe TRBD1 (5 bases). TRBV23-1 is designated an ORF whose function remains uncertain. The CDR3 has 15 amino acids. V was trimmed by 4 bases and J by 3 bases, leaving 16 bases between them. The chain's CDR3 is CASSPQGPFLYEQYF. In DNA, the CDR3 is TGCGCCAGCAGTCCGCAGGGTCCCTTCCTCTACGAGCAGTACTTC.

This clone was counted once. This CDR3 is CASSFVGAGYGYTF. The CDR3 DNA reads TGTGCCAGCAGCTTTGTGGGGGCCGGGTATGGCTACACCTTC. The rearrangement uses TRBV5-6 and TRBJ1-2; a possible D gene is TRBD1 (6 bases). The CDR3 has 14 amino acids. Trimming took 2 bases from V and 5 from J, leaving 13 bases between them. CDR1 and CDR2 (germline): SGHDT, YYEEEE.

The chain recombines TRBV6-1 with TRBJ1-2; D perhaps matches TRBD1 (5 bases). From germline, CDR1 is MNHNS and CDR2 SASEGT. Trimming removed 8 bases from V and 8 bases from J, with 24 bases in between. This CDR3 region has 15 residues. The CDR3 sequence: CASGIRVDTLLGYTF. The CDR3 nucleotides are TGTGCCAGCGGAATAAGGGTGGACACGCTGCTGGGCTACACCTTC.

The table lists this clone with many counts. V is TRBV6-4 and J is TRBJ2-1; 12 bases are shared with TRBD2. Germline CDR1 MRHNA, CDR2 SNTAGT. The V and J ends lost 3 bases and 2 bases, in that order; junction bases with no gene match: 5. This CDR3 has 17 amino acids. CDR3 loop: CASSEASGGAAYNEQFF. CDR3 bases: TGTGCCAGCAGTGAGGCTAGCGGGGGGGCTGCCTACAATGAGCAGTTCTTC.

V gene TRBV5-1 combines with J gene TRBJ2-3; 11 bases are shared with TRBD2. The CDR3 runs to 13 residues. V lost 6 bases and J lost 6; bases outside the gene matches: 3. CDR1 is SGHRS, CDR2 YFSETQ, per germline. CDR3 protein: CASTSGGLDTQYF. CDR3 coding DNA: TGCGCCAGCACTAGCGGGGGGCTGGATACGCAGTATTTT.

This sequence joins TRBV7-8 and TRBJ2-3, with D perhaps matching TRBD2 (6 bases). With 1 base removed from V and 1 base from J, the gap between germline ends came to 9 bases. The CDR3 covers 15 residues. Germline V gives CDR1 SGHVS, CDR2 FQNEAQ. CDR3 protein: CASSLGGDGTDTQYF. The CDR3 nucleotides are TGTGCCAGCAGCTTAGGGGGGGACGGCACAGATACGCAGTATTTT.

V gene TRBV2 combines with J gene TRBJ1-1; maybe TRBD1 (6 bases). The CDR3 totals 13 residues. Germline V CDR1 and CDR2: SNHLY, FYNNEI. V lost 3 bases to trimming and J lost 5 bases, with 10 bases between them. The CDR3 region is CASSDRGRTEAFF. The DNA for the CDR3 is TGTGCCAGCAGTGACAGGGGACGAACTGAAGCTTTCTTT.

As concerns this clone: A junction end diverges from the germline sequence, so it may reflect a read error. This chain connects TRBV7-9 to TRBJ2-5, with 7 bases matching TRBD1. CDR1 SEHNR and CDR2 FQNEAQ come from the germline V gene (reference sequence). This CDR3 has 15 residues. The DNA of the CDR3 is TGTTCCAGCAGCTTAGAGGGGGCCCCCCAAGAGACCCAGTACTTC. Amino acid sequence: CSSSLEGAPQETQYF. Based on the CDR3 plus reference TRBV7-9 and TRBJ2-5, the full variable domain is DTGVSQNPRHKITKRGQNVTFRCDPISEHNRLYWYRQTLGQGPEFLTYFQNEAQLEKSRLLSDRFSAERPKGSFSTLEIQRTEQGDSAMYLCSSSLEGAPQETQYFGPGTRLLVL.

Note on this clone: One junction end disagrees with the germline gene, perhaps due to a read error. The chain carries TRBV7-9 and TRBJ1-2; D not certain. In germline, CDR1 is SEHNR, CDR2 FQNEAQ (reference sequence). The CDR3 totals 12 residues. The CDR3 DNA reads as TGTTCCAGCAGCTTATCAGACTATGGCTACACCTTC. Amino acid sequence: CSSSLSDYGYTF.

The CDR3 region has the DNA TGTGCCAGCGCGGAGGGACTAGCGGGACCATCGTCCTACAATGAGCAGTTCTTC. Residues: CASAEGLAGPSSYNEQFF. The J gene is TRBJ2-1, the V gene TRBV2; 13 bases are a match to TRBD2. The CDR3 runs to 18 residues. CDR1 SNHLY and CDR2 FYNNEI come from the germline V gene. With 8 bases clipped from V and 1 base from J, the junction kept 11 bases outside the gene matches. The full variable domain, rest sourced from reference TRBV2 and TRBJ2-1, is EPEVTQTPSHQVTQMGQEVILRCVPISNHLYFYWYRQILGQKVEFLVSFYNNEISEKSEIFDDQFSVERPDGSNFTLKIRSTKLEDSAMYFCASAEGLAGPSSYNEQFFGPGTRLTVL.

The CDR3 DNA is TGTGCCAGCAGTTTATCCGCGGGACTAGAGACCCAGTACTTC. This sequence encodes CASSLSAGLETQYF. The V call is TRBV27, the J call TRBJ2-5; the D gene is possibly TRBD2 (6 bases). V was cut by 0 bases and J by 4 bases, with 9 bases left in between. Looked up from germline, CDR1 is MNHEY and CDR2 is SMNVEV (reference sequence). This CDR3 has 14 residues.